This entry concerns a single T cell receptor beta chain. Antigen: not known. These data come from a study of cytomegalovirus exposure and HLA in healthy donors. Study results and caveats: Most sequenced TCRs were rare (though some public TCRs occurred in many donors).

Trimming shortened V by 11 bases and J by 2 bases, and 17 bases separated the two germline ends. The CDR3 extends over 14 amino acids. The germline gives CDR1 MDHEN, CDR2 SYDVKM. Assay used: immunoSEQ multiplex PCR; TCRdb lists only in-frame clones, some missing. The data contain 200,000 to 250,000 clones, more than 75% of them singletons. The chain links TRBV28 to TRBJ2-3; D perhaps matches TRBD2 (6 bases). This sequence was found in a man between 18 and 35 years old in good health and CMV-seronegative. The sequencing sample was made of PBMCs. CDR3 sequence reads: CAGGSGGPTDTQYF. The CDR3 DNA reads TGTGCCGGGGGGTCCGGGGGTCCCACAGATACGCAGTATTTT.